Each of the 14 T cell receptor beta chains below was sequenced from the same sample in a study of blood T cell repertoires in COVID-19. Clones were read by immunoSEQ multiplex PCR, and TCRdb kept only the in-frame ones, dropping some. This sample has approximately 40,000 clones, with about 89% found just once. Source material: peripheral blood. These receptors came from a human donor in a cohort sampled during active COVID-19.

Details on this clone: At one boundary the junction diverges from the germline segment, which might be a read error. The V and J genes are TRBV3-1 (or the pseudogene TRBV3-2) and TRBJ1-2, with 7 bases identical to TRBD1. This CDR3 is built from 15 residues. Germline CDR1 and CDR2: LGHDT and YNNKEL (reference sequence). CDR3 region: CASSQDFGTVYGYTF. The CDR3 nucleotides are TGTGCCAGCAGTCAAGATTTCGGGACAGTCTATGGCTACACCTTC.

The chain has TRBV15 and TRBJ1-4; D not certain. The ends were cut back, 0 bases at V and 5 bases at J, with 10 bases in the middle. The CDR3 consists of 15 residues. From germline, CDR1 is LNHNV and CDR2 YYDKDF (reference sequence). The chain's CDR3 is CATSRDGQINEKLFF. DNA for the CDR3: TGTGCCACCAGCAGAGATGGTCAGATCAATGAAAAACTGTTTTTT.

The rearrangement uses TRBV2 and TRBJ1-5; the D gene is possibly TRBD1 (5 bases). Germline CDR1 is SNHLY and CDR2 is FYNNEI. Trimming pared 6 bases from V and 3 bases from J, leaving 12 bases between. The CDR3 extends over 14 amino acids. CDR3 region: CASRADSINQPQHF. In DNA, the CDR3 is TGTGCCAGCAGAGCCGACAGTATCAATCAGCCCCAGCATTTT.

This chain joins TRBV6-6 and TRBJ1-2; D ambiguous. From germline, CDR1 is MNHNY and CDR2 SVGAGI (reference sequence). V was cut by 6 bases and J by 2 bases, with 10 bases left in between. The CDR3 has 13 residues. The CDR3 DNA reads TGTGCCAGCAGCGCAGGTTCCAACTATGGCTACACCTTC. Amino acids: CASSAGSNYGYTF.

The chain carries TRBV2 and TRBJ2-7; 11 bases match TRBD1. Per germline, CDR1 SNHLY and CDR2 FYNNEI. J gave up 0 bases and V 6 bases, and 4 bases lay outside the gene matches. This CDR3 has 15 residues. CDR3: CASRNGQGASYEQYF. The CDR3 bases are TGTGCCAGCAGGAACGGACAGGGGGCCTCCTACGAGCAGTACTTC.

This chain joins TRBV3-1 (or the pseudogene TRBV3-2) and TRBJ1-3, with TRBD1 matching over 7 bases. The J segment lost 2 bases and the V segment lost 1 base, leaving 5 bases of the junction unmatched. This CDR3 comprises 16 residues. Germline lookup yields CDR1 LGHDT and CDR2 YNNKEL (reference sequence). The CDR3 region is CASSQADGTAGNTIYF. The CDR3 coding sequence is TGTGCCAGCAGCCAAGCGGACGGGACAGCTGGAAACACCATATATTTT.

This chain links TRBV3-1 (or the pseudogene TRBV3-2) with TRBJ1-2, with D uncertain. Trimming shortened V by 5 bases and J by 6 bases, and 10 bases separated the two germline ends. Germline V gene data show CDR1 as LGHDT and CDR2 as YNNKEL (reference sequence). The length of the CDR3 is 12 residues. The CDR3 here is CASSVGGNGYTF. Written as DNA, the CDR3 is TGTGCCAGCAGCGTAGGAGGGAATGGCTACACCTTC.

The chain joins TRBV4-2 to TRBJ2-3; D call uncertain. V was shortened by 1 base and J by 2 bases, with 4 bases between the two germline ends. The CDR3 contains 13 residues. CDR1 LGHNA and CDR2 YNFKEQ come from the germline V gene. DNA of the CDR3: TGTGCCAGCAGCCAAGTAGCCACAGATACGCAGTATTTT. Its translation: CASSQVATDTQYF.

The sample holds one count of this clone. The gene calls are TRBV19 and TRBJ1-2; possibly TRBD1 for D (5 bases). Trimming pared 3 bases from V and 4 bases from J, leaving 18 bases between. Germline V gene data show CDR1 as LNHDA and CDR2 as SQIVND (reference sequence). The CDR3 has 16 amino acids. The CDR3 DNA is TGTGCCAGTAGTATTGAGTCGGCAGGGTTAACCTATGGCTACACCTTC. Amino acids: CASSIESAGLTYGYTF.

This chain uses TRBV21-1 with TRBJ2-7; the table's TRBD2 call for D was not verified on the DNA. TRBV21-1 is a pseudogene segment. The CDR3 consists of 18 residues. As DNA, the CDR3 is TGTGCCAGCAGCAAAGCGCTCTTTCCAGGCCTAAGCTCGGGGGAGCAGTACTTC. Its translation is CASSKALFPGLSSGEQYF.

This clone was counted once. This rearrangement joins TRBV28 to TRBJ1-2, with unresolved D. The CDR3 loop spans 12 amino acids. From germline, CDR1 is MDHEN and CDR2 SYDVKM. The germline V and J ends were trimmed by 3 bases and 7 bases, with 9 bases remaining between them. CDR3 residues: CASSLIQTGYTF. For the CDR3, the DNA is TGTGCCAGCAGTTTGATACAGACTGGCTACACCTTC.

This clone turned up a few times. The V call is TRBV5-8, the J call TRBJ1-5, with 9 bases fitting TRBD1. Trimming cost V 2 bases and J 1 base; bases outside gene matches: 7. Germline V CDR1 and CDR2: SGHTS, YDEGEE. CDR3 size: 17 residues. CDR3 DNA: TGTGCCAGCAGCTTTGCGGGGACAGGGTACAGCAATCAGCCCCAGCATTTT. Translating it yields CASSFAGTGYSNQPQHF. The complete variable domain, with remaining parts taken from reference TRBV5-8 and TRBJ1-5, reads EAGVTQSPTHLIKTRGQQATLRCSPISGHTSVYWYQQALGLGLQFLLWYDEGEERNRGNFPPRFSGRQFPNYSSELNVNALELEDSALYLCASSFAGTGYSNQPQHFGDGTRLSIL.

The V gene is TRBV19, the J gene TRBJ1-2; unclear D gene. The V gene's germline CDR1 is LNHDA and CDR2 SQIVND (reference sequence). V lost 3 bases to trimming and J lost 4 bases, with 12 bases between them. The CDR3 extends over 14 amino acids. The CDR3 loop reads CASSMRDTTYGYTF. In nucleotides, the CDR3 is TGTGCCAGTAGTATGCGAGACACGACCTATGGCTACACCTTC.

This chain joins TRBV4-3 and TRBJ2-7; no definite D call. The V end lost 3 bases, the J end lost 2 bases, and 17 bases lay between the germline ends. Germline CDR1 LGHNA, CDR2 YSLEER. CDR3 length: 16 amino acids. CDR3 residues: CASSQGRGTRPYEQYF. The CDR3, as DNA: TGCGCCAGCAGCCAGGGTCGCGGTACGAGGCCCTACGAGCAGTACTTC.